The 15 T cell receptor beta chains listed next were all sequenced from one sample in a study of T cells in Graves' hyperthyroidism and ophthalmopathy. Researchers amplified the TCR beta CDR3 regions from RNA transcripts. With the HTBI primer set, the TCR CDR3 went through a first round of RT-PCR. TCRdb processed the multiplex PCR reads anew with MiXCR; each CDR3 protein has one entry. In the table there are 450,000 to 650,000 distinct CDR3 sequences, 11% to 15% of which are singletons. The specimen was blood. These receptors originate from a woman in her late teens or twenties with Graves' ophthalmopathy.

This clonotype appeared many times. CDR3 sequence reads: CASSPDKGAEDTQYF. CDR3 coding DNA: TGTGCCAGCAGTCCCGATAAGGGGGCGGAAGATACGCAGTATTTT. This chain connects TRBV28 to TRBJ2-3, with 7 nucleotides matching TRBD1. This CDR3 has 15 amino acids. The germline V gene encodes CDR1 MDHEN and CDR2 SYDVKM. V lost 5 bases to trimming and J lost 5 bases; unmatched junction nucleotides: 10.

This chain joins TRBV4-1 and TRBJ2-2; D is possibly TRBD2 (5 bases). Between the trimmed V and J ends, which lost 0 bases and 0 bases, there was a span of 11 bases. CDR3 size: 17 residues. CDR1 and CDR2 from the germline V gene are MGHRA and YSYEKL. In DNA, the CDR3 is TGCGCCAGCAGCCAAGATCGGACTGCGGCGAACACCGGGGAGCTGTTTTTT. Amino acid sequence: CASSQDRTAANTGELFF.

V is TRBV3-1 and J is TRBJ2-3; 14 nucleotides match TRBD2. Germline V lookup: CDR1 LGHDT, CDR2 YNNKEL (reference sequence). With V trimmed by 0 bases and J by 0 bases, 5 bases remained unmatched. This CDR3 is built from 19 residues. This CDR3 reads CASSQDPGLAGASTDTQYF. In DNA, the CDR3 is TGTGCCAGCAGCCAAGACCCGGGACTAGCGGGAGCTAGCACAGATACGCAGTATTTT.

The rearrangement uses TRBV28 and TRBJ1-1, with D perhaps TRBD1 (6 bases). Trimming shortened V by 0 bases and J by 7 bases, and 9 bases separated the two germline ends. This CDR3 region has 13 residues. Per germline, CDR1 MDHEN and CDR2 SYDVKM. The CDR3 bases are TGTGCCAGCAGTTTATGGATGGACAGTGAAGCTTTCTTT. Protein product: CASSLWMDSEAFF.

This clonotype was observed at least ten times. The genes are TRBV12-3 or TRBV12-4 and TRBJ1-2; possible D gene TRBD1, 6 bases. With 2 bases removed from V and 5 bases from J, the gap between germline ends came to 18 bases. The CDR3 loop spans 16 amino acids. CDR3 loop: CASSLRPQGLWYGYTF. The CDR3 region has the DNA TGTGCCAGCAGTTTAAGGCCCCAGGGGCTTTGGTATGGCTACACCTTC.

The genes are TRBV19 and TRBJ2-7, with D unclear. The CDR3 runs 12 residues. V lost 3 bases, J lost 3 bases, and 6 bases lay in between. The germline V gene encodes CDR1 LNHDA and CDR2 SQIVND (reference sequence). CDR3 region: CASSIPGYEQYF. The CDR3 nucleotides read TGTGCCAGTAGTATTCCTGGCTACGAGCAGTACTTC.

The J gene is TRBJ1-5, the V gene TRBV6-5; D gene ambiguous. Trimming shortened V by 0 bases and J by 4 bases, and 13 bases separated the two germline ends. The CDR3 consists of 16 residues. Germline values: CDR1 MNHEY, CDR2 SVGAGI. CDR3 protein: CASSYSTQPRNQPQHF. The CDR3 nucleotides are TGTGCCAGCAGTTACTCGACACAGCCAAGGAATCAGCCCCAGCATTTT.

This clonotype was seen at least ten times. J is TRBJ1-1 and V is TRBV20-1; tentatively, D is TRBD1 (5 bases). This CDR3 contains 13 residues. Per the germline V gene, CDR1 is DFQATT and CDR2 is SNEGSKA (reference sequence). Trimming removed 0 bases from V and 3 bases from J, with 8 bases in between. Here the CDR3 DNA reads TGCAGTGCTAGAGATCCGGGGGACACTGAAGCTTTCTTT. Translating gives CSARDPGDTEAFF.

The CDR3 sequence: CASSDWAADTQYF. The CDR3 DNA reads TGTGCCAGCAGTGATTGGGCAGCCGATACGCAGTATTTT. The V and J genes are TRBV2 and TRBJ2-3, with D hard to call. Germline assignment: CDR1 SNHLY and CDR2 FYNNEI. V was pared by 3 bases and J by 6 bases, with 10 bases between. This CDR3 region has 13 residues.

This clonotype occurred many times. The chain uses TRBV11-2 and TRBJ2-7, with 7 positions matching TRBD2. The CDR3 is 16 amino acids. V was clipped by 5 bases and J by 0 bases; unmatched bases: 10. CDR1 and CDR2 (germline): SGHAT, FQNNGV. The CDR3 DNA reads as TGTGCCAGCAGCGCGGGCATCCGGGACTACTCCTACGAGCAGTACTTC. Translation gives CASSAGIRDYSYEQYF.

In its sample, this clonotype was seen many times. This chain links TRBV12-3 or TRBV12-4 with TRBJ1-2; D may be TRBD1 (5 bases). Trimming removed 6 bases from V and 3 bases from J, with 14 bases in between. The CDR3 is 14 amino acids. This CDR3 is CASRGDGEYYGYTF. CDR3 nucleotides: TGTGCCAGCAGGGGGGACGGTGAATACTATGGCTACACCTTC.

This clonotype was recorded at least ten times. CDR3 bases: TGTGCCAGCAGATGGGGACTAGCGGATTACAATGAGCAGTTCTTC. Amino acids: CASRWGLADYNEQFF. The chain joins TRBV28 to TRBJ2-1; TRBD2 aligns across 11 bases. Germline CDR1 reads MDHEN; CDR2 reads SYDVKM. CDR3 size: 15 residues. J lost 4 bases, V lost 6 bases, and 5 bases had no gene match. Full variable domain (remainder filled in from reference TRBV28 and TRBJ2-1): DVKVTQSSRYLVKRTGEKVFLECVQDMDHENMFWYRQDPGLGLRLIYFSYDVKMKEKGDIPEGYSVSREKKERFSLILESASTNQTSMYLCASRWGLADYNEQFFGPGTRLTVL.

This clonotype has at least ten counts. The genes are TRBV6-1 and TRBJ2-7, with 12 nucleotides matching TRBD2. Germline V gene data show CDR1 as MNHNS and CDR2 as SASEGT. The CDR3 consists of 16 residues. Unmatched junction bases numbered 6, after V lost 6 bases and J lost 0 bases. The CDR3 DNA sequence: TGTGCCAGCAGAGGACTAGCGGGACCACGCTCCTACGAGCAGTACTTC. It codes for CASRGLAGPRSYEQYF.

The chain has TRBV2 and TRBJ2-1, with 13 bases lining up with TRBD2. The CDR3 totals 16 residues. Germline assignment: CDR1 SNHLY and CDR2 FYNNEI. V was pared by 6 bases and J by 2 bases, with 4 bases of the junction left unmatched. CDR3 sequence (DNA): TGTGCCAGCAGGGGGGGACTAGCGGGAACCTACAATGAGCAGTTCTTC. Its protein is CASRGGLAGTYNEQFF.

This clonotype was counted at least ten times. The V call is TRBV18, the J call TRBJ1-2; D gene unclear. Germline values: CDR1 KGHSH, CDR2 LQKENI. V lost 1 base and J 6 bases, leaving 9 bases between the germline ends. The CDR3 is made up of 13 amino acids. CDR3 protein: CASSPLEMDGYTF. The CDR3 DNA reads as TGTGCCAGCTCACCACTGGAAATGGATGGCTACACCTTC. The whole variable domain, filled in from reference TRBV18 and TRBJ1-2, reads NAGVMQNPRHLVRRRGQEARLRCSPMKGHSHVYWYRQLPEEGLKFMVYLQKENIIDESGMPKERFSAEFPKEGPSILRIQQVVRGDSAAYFCASSPLEMDGYTFGSGTRLTVV.